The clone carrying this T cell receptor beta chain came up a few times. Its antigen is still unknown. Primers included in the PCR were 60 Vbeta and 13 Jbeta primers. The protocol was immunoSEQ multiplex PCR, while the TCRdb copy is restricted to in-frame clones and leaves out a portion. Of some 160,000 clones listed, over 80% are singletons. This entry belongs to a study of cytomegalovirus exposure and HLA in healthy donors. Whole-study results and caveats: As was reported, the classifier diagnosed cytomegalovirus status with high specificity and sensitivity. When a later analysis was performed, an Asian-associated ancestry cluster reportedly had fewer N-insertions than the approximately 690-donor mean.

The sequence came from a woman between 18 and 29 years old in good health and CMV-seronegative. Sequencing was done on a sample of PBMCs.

The chain's CDR3 is CAWETGDNQPQHF. The CDR3, as DNA: TGTGCCTGGGAGACAGGGGATAATCAGCCCCAGCATTTT. This chain uses TRBV30 with TRBJ1-5, with 8 bases matching TRBD1. CDR1 is GTSNPN, CDR2 SVGIG, per germline (reference sequence). Trimming at V came to 5 bases and at J to 4 bases, leaving 4 bases not matched to a gene. The CDR3 is made up of 13 amino acids.